The sequence of this T cell receptor beta chain was determined in a study of shared clonotypes between healthy human individuals. Germline assignment: CDR1 SGHRS and CDR2 YFSETQ. This CDR3 is 15 amino acids long. The V gene end was trimmed by 4 bases and the J gene end by 0 bases; junction bases not matched to a gene: 2. This clone was counted a single time. Using immunoSEQ multiplex PCR, the repertoire was profiled, and TCRdb retains in-frame clones only, with some absent. Of 2.3 million or so clones in the sample, 93% were seen once. The sequenced sample was naive CD4+ T cells from PBMCs. Subset in this sample: CD45RA+ positively selected. This chain uses TRBV5-1 with TRBJ2-4; 9 bases map to TRBD2. This clonotype was obtained from a man between 18 and 35 years old in good health. Some clones in this sample may be carry-over from other donors' samples. CDR3 sequence (DNA): TGCGCCAGCAGCCCACTAGCGGGAGCCAAAAACATTCAGTACTTC. This gives the protein CASSPLAGAKNIQYF.